Listed below are T cell receptor beta chains from one sample, sequenced in a study of memory CD4+ T cells and cytomegalovirus serostatus. TCRdb's table, derived via immunoSEQ multiplex PCR, lists solely in-frame clones and lacks some. Among about 82,000 clones listed, roughly 80% were seen once. The sample was memory CD4+ T cells from blood. These receptors were collected from an adult in good health and CMV-seronegative. Both conserved end residues are part of each CDR3. The D gene is left open where the match is weak. Expanded clones get a size class; other rows say once, few or many, or leave the size out.

d_call: NA; v_call: TRBV7-2; j_call: TRBJ1-2; clone_size: few; cdr3_nt: TGTGCCACCGGGGACACCGGTAGAGGCGGCTACACCTTC; cdr3_aa: CATGDTGRGGYTF
d_call: NA; v_call: TRBV10-3; j_call: TRBJ1-6; clone_size: NA; cdr3_nt: TGTGCCAGCACGGGGAGCGCAGGGCAAGATTCACCCCTCCACTTT; cdr3_aa: CASTGSAGQDSPLHF
d_call: NA; v_call: TRBV7-2; j_call: TRBJ1-5; clone_size: NA; cdr3_nt: TGTGCCAGCAGCGGGGGGAGGAGCAATCAGCCCCAGCATTTT; cdr3_aa: CASSGGRSNQPQHF
d_call: TRBD1; v_call: TRBV18; j_call: TRBJ1-1; clone_size: NA; cdr3_nt: TGTGCCAGCTCACCCCGACAGGGGACGAACACTGAAGCTTTCTTT; cdr3_aa: CASSPRQGTNTEAFF
d_call: NA; v_call: TRBV2; j_call: TRBJ2-1; clone_size: NA; cdr3_nt: TGTGCCAGCAGTCCCAGGGGCTCTTACGATGAGCAGTTCTTC; cdr3_aa: CASSPRGSYDEQFF
d_call: TRBD1; v_call: TRBV29-1; j_call: TRBJ2-5; clone_size: NA; cdr3_nt: TGCAGCGCCGGACAGGGACCAGAGACCCAGTACTTC; cdr3_aa: CSAGQGPETQYF
d_call: NA; v_call: TRBV7-9; j_call: TRBJ1-1; clone_size: NA; cdr3_nt: TGTGCCAGCAGTCCCGTGGGAAGAAGCACTGAAGCTTTCTTT; cdr3_aa: CASSPVGRSTEAFF
d_call: TRBD2; v_call: TRBV5-6; j_call: TRBJ2-5; clone_size: once; cdr3_nt: TGTGCCAGCAGCTTGGGCGGGGGGTACCAAGAGACCCAGTACTTC; cdr3_aa: CASSLGGGYQETQYF
d_call: NA; v_call: TRBV2; j_call: TRBJ2-2; clone_size: NA; cdr3_nt: TGTGCCAGCATTCATTCGGGGGCCAGGGGTAACACCGGGGAGCTGTTTTTT; cdr3_aa: CASIHSGARGNTGELFF
d_call: NA; v_call: TRBV19; j_call: TRBJ1-1; clone_size: NA; cdr3_nt: TGTGCCAGTAGTATGGGACTGTTTAACACTGAAGCTTTCTTT; cdr3_aa: CASSMGLFNTEAFF
d_call: NA; v_call: TRBV19; j_call: TRBJ1-1; clone_size: NA; cdr3_nt: TGTGCCACCTGGGCGGCGCAGCGGGACACTGAAGCTTTCTTT; cdr3_aa: CATWAAQRDTEAFF